This T cell receptor beta chain was documented in a study of blood T cell repertoires in COVID-19. Study-wide context: Italy, Spain and the United States were the sources of the convalescent and acute COVID-19 samples. The cDNA or gDNA used as material had been derived from T cells, B-cell-depleted T cells, or PBMCs.

The authors' processing: Amplification of reference gene primers was used by the study to estimate nucleated cell counts. Libraries were prepared by immunoSEQ multiplex PCR; TCRdb keeps only in-frame clonotypes and omits some of them. The DNA gave D and trimming, while V, J and clone size come from that table. The repertoire holds over 250,000 clones, with 70% to 80% as singletons. CDR1 SEHNR and CDR2 FQNEAQ come from the germline V gene (reference sequence). The CDR3 sequence is 14 residues long. V lost 3 bases and J 1 base, leaving 10 bases between the germline ends. The sequence came from an elderly woman with acute or convalescent COVID-19. The chain couples TRBV7-9 to TRBJ2-7; D perhaps matches TRBD2 (6 bases). The sample was peripheral blood. Here the CDR3 reads CASSFGGGSYEQYF. The CDR3 region has the DNA TGTGCCAGCAGCTTTGGGGGAGGTTCCTACGAGCAGTACTTC.